These T cell receptor beta chains were read from a single sample in a study of chemoradiotherapy in HPV16-positive cancers. The table came from immunoSEQ multiplex PCR; TCRdb's copy has only in-frame clones and leaves some out. The sample holds under 6,500 clones; 65% to 90% are singletons and the top ten take 6.2%. The material was tumor tissue, obtained from a patient who underwent chemoradiotherapy. The receptors originated from a human donor with HPV-associated anogenital cancer. Both conserved end residues are part of each CDR3. The D gene is left open where the match is weak. Clone size is stated in some rows and not others, as once, few, many or a class when expanded.

V gene,J gene,clone size,D gene,CDR3 protein,CDR3 DNA
TRBV30,TRBJ1-2,.,.,CAWQGLGYTF,TGTGCCTGGCAGGGACTTGGCTACACCTTC
TRBV11-2,TRBJ2-2,few,TRBD2,CASSRFRTSGANTGELFF,TGTGCCAGCAGCCGGTTCCGGACTAGCGGGGCGAACACCGGGGAGCTGTTTTTT
TRBV6-1,TRBJ1-3,.,.,CASSEWGGGIYTIYF,TGTGCCAGCAGTGAATGGGGGGGAGGAATATACACCATATATTTT
TRBV19,TRBJ1-2,.,.,CASMIDRFWSYGYTF,TGTGCCAGTATGATCGACAGGTTCTGGAGTTATGGCTACACCTTC
TRBV4-1,TRBJ2-1,.,.,CASSQETSFNEQFF,TGCGCCAGCAGCCAAGAAACTAGTTTTAATGAGCAGTTCTTC
TRBV2,TRBJ1-1,.,.,CASSEGSYSEAFF,TGTGCCAGCAGTGAAGGGTCCTACTCTGAAGCTTTCTTT
TRBV28,TRBJ1-5,.,.,CASSWYSNQPQHF,TGTGCCAGCAGTTGGTATAGCAATCAGCCCCAGCATTTT
TRBV27,TRBJ1-5,.,.,CASSNDRDHQPQHF,TGTGCCAGCAGTAACGACAGAGACCATCAGCCCCAGCATTTT
TRBV9,TRBJ2-2,.,.,CASSRLDGRGSRNTGELFF,TGTGCCAGCAGCCGACTGGACGGCAGGGGCTCCCGGAACACCGGGGAGCTGTTTTTT
TRBV18,TRBJ2-3,.,TRBD2,CASSPSGLASTDTQYF,TGTGCCAGCTCACCATCGGGACTAGCGAGCACAGATACGCAGTATTTT
TRBV5-1,TRBJ2-7,.,.,CASTSLGVGFTEQYF,TGCGCCAGCACCTCCCTGGGGGTGGGGTTCACCGAGCAGTACTTC
TRBV5-1,TRBJ1-4,.,.,CASSLVSGGKLFF,TGCGCCAGCAGCTTGGTCTCGGGAGGAAAACTGTTTTTT
TRBV27,TRBJ2-3,.,.,CASGGAGEADTQYF,TGTGCCAGCGGGGGGGCGGGAGAGGCAGATACGCAGTATTTT
TRBV5-5,TRBJ2-5,.,.,CASSLLDSWDQETQYF,TGTGCCAGCAGCTTACTAGATAGTTGGGACCAAGAGACCCAGTACTTC
TRBV6-1,TRBJ2-3,few,.,CAVGGATDTQYF,TGTGCCGTGGGGGGGGCCACAGATACGCAGTATTTT
TRBV6-1,TRBJ2-1,.,TRBD2,CASSVAGGRDNEQFF,TGTGCCAGCAGCGTAGCGGGGGGGCGAGACAATGAGCAGTTCTTC
TRBV18,TRBJ1-5,.,.,CASSQGRDQPQHF,TGTGCCAGCTCACAGGGGAGAGATCAGCCCCAGCATTTT
TRBV15,TRBJ2-7,few,.,CATSRDSDKRYEQYF,TGTGCCACCAGCAGAGATTCGGACAAACGCTACGAGCAGTACTTC
TRBV15,TRBJ2-7,.,TRBD1,CATSATSLGTGPQDEQYF,TGTGCCACCAGCGCTACTAGTCTCGGGACAGGGCCCCAAGACGAGCAGTACTTC
TRBV15,TRBJ2-6,.,.,CATSRDRQTGANVLTF,TGTGCCACCAGCAGAGATCGACAGACTGGGGCCAACGTCCTGACTTTC
TRBV7-9,TRBJ2-7,.,.,CASSLGGYYEQYF,TGTGCCAGCAGCTTAGGGGGCTACTACGAGCAGTACTTC
TRBV6-4,TRBJ1-1,.,.,CASSELGVELNTEAFF,TGTGCCAGCAGTGAATTAGGGGTGGAACTGAACACTGAAGCTTTCTTT
TRBV19,TRBJ2-1,.,.,CASSMGTENIYNEQFF,TGTGCCAGTAGTATGGGTACAGAGAATATTTATAATGAGCAGTTCTTC
TRBV15,TRBJ2-1,.,TRBD1,CATSRGDRGSRNEQFF,TGTGCCACCAGCAGAGGGGACAGGGGTTCGAGGAATGAGCAGTTCTTC
TRBV4-1,TRBJ1-5,.,.,CASSQDSIAAEVNQPQHF,TGCGCCAGCAGCCAAGATTCGATTGCGGCAGAGGTAAATCAGCCCCAGCATTTT
TRBV4-1,TRBJ2-1,.,TRBD2,CASSQDNGRYNEQFF,TGCGCCAGCAGCCAAGATAACGGGAGGTACAATGAGCAGTTCTTC
TRBV4-1,TRBJ2-1,.,TRBD2,CASSQPTSGHNEQFF,TGCGCCAGCAGCCAACCAACTAGCGGCCACAATGAGCAGTTCTTC
TRBV7-3,TRBJ1-2,.,TRBD1,CASSPSFQGETTF,TGTGCCAGCAGTCCGAGTTTCCAGGGGGAGACCACCTTC
TRBV6-1,TRBJ1-2,.,TRBD1,CASRGTGLNGYTF,TGTGCCAGCAGGGGGACAGGGCTAAATGGCTACACCTTC
TRBV6-1,TRBJ1-2,.,.,CASRDWVFLNYGYTF,TGTGCCAGCAGGGACTGGGTTTTCCTTAACTATGGCTACACCTTC
TRBV7-7,TRBJ2-5,.,TRBD2,CASSLNTLAAPIETQYF,TGTGCTAGCAGCTTAAATACACTAGCGGCGCCAATAGAGACCCAGTACTTC
TRBV30,TRBJ2-4,.,.,CAWSVRGVRENIQYF,TGTGCCTGGAGTGTACGAGGGGTGAGGGAAAACATTCAGTACTTC
TRBV19,TRBJ2-2,.,.,CASSITNTGELFF,TGTGCCAGTAGTATTACCAACACCGGGGAGCTGTTTTTT
TRBV6-5,TRBJ1-3,.,.,CASQQGPGNTIYF,TGTGCCAGCCAACAGGGCCCTGGAAACACCATATATTTT